The clone carrying this T cell receptor beta chain was detected only a few times. This sample was included in a study of T cells in Graves' hyperthyroidism and ophthalmopathy. This CDR3 has 14 residues. CDR1 SGHAT and CDR2 FQNNGV come from the germline V gene. Trimming shortened V by 2 bases and J by 5 bases, and 9 bases separated the two germline ends. Absent ophthalmopathy progression within 18 months defined stable Graves' hyperthyroidism. A roughly 10 ml volume of fresh peripheral blood provided the PBMCs. RNA transcripts served as the template for amplifying TCR beta CDR3 regions. Initially, a first-round RT-PCR of the TCR CDR3 employed the HTBI primer set. TCRdb reprocessed the multiplex PCR reads via MiXCR and lists one record per CDR3 protein. This sample has roughly 700,000 distinct CDR3 sequences, with around 15% found just once.

The sequence came from a woman aged 18-29 years with Graves' hyperthyroidism. The rearrangement joins TRBV11-2 to TRBJ2-2; perhaps TRBD1 as D (6 bases). The sequenced sample consisted of blood. The CDR3 region is CASSLSTGTGELFF. The CDR3 bases are TGTGCCAGCAGCTTATCAACAGGGACCGGGGAGCTGTTTTTT. Full variable domain (remainder filled in from reference TRBV11-2 and TRBJ2-2): EAGVAQSPRYKIIEKRQSVAFWCNPISGHATLYWYQQILGQGPKLLIQFQNNGVVDDSQLPKDRFSAERLKGVDSTLKIQPAKLEDSAVYLCASSLSTGTGELFFGEGSRLTVL.